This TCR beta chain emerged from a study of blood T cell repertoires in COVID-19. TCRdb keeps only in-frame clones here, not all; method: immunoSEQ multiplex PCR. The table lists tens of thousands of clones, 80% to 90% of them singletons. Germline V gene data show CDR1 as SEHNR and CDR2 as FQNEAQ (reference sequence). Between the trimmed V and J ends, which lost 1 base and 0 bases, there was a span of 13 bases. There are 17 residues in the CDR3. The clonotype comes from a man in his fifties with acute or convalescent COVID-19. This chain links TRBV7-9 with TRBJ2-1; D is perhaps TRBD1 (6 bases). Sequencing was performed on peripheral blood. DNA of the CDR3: TGTGCCAGCAGCTTAGAAGGGGGACACAGCTCCTACAATGAGCAGTTCTTC. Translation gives CASSLEGGHSSYNEQFF.